This TCR beta chain stems from a study of blood T cell repertoires in COVID-19. Method: immunoSEQ multiplex PCR; TCRdb's copy keeps in-frame clones and lacks some. The sample has around 300,000 clones, approximately 83% seen once; the top ten hold 8% to 13%. V shed 1 base and J 11 bases; nucleotides not matched to a gene: 9. Germline V gene lookup returns CDR1 SGHKS and CDR2 YYEKEE (reference sequence). This CDR3 has 15 amino acids. The chain uses TRBV5-5 and TRBJ2-3; 11 positions agree with TRBD2. Sequencing input: peripheral blood. This TCR came from a woman in her seventies with acute or convalescent COVID-19. In DNA, the CDR3 is TGTGCCAGCAGCTTGATCACTAGCGGGGGCAGCAGGCAGTATTTT. This sequence encodes CASSLITSGGSRQYF.